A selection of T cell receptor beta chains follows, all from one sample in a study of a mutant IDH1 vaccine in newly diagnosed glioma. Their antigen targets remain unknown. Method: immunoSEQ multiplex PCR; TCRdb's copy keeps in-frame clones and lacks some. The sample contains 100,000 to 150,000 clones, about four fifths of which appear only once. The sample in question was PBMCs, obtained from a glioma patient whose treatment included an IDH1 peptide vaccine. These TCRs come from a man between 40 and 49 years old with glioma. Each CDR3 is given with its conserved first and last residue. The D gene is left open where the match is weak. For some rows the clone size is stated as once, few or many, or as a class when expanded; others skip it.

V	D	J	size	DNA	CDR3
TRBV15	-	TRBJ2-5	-	TGTGCCACCACCCAGAGACGAGGTGGCCAAGAGACCCAGTACTTC	CATTQRRGGQETQYF
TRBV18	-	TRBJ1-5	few	TGTGCCAGCTCCGGGGAACCCAGCAATCAGCCCCAGCATTTT	CASSGEPSNQPQHF
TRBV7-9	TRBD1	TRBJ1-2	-	TGTGCCAGCAGCTATCAAATGGGACAGGGAGCCTATGGCTACACCTTC	CASSYQMGQGAYGYTF
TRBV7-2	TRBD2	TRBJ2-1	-	TGTGCCAGCAGCTTAGATACTAGCGGGAGAGAGCAGTTCTTC	CASSLDTSGREQFF
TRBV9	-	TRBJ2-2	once	TGTGCCAGCAGCGTAGGTCCCGGGGAGCTGTTTTTT	CASSVGPGELFF
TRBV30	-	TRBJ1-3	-	TGTGCCTCCTTTACCGGGAGCTCTGGAAACACCATATATTTT	CASFTGSSGNTIYF
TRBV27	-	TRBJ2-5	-	TGTGCCAGCAGTTTCAGAGGAAGCCATGGGGAGACCCAGTACTTC	CASSFRGSHGETQYF
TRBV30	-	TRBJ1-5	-	TGTGCCTGGAGTGTACTAGGTCAGCCCCAGCATTTT	CAWSVLGQPQHF
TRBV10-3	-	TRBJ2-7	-	TGTGCCATACGGATAATAGGGGAGCAGTACTTC	CAIRIIGEQYF
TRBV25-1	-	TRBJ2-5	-	TGTGCCAGTACAGGGTTGGAGACCCAGTACTTC	CASTGLETQYF
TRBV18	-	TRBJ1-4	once	TGTGCCAGCTCACCACCGAACACAGGGAGGGAAAAACTGTTTTTT	CASSPPNTGREKLFF
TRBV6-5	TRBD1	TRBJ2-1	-	TGTGCCAGCAGTTCAACCCGGGACAGGGGAGACAATGAGCAGTTCTTC	CASSSTRDRGDNEQFF
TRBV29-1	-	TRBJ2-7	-	TGCAGCGTTCGCACCTCGGAGCAGTACTTC	CSVRTSEQYF
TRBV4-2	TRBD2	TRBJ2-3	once	TGTGCCAGCAGCCAACATAGACGCCAACCTAGCGGGAGGTCCACAGATACGCAGTATTTT	CASSQHRRQPSGRSTDTQYF
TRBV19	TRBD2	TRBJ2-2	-	TGTGCCAGTAGTCCCCAGCGGGAGGGGCTCGGGGAGCTGTTTTTT	CASSPQREGLGELFF
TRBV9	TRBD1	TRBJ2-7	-	TGTGCCAGCAGCTCGACAGGGGGCCACTACGAGCAGTACTTC	CASSSTGGHYEQYF
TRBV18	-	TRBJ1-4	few	TGTGCCAGCTCGATGGGACTTAATGAAAAACTGTTTTTT	CASSMGLNEKLFF
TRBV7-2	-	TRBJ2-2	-	TGTGCCAGCAGCTCCATCCCCCCCAGCGCCGGGGAGCTGTTTTTT	CASSSIPPSAGELFF
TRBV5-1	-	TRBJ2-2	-	TGCGCCAGCAGGCAGAAGCAGGGATACACCGGGGAGCTGTTTTTT	CASRQKQGYTGELFF
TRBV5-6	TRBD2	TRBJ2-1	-	TGTGCCAGCAGCCTCGGACTAGCGGGGGACAATGAGCAGTTCTTC	CASSLGLAGDNEQFF
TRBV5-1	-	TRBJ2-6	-	TGCGCCAGCAGCTTGCACACCCGGACTTCCTCTGGGGCCAACGTCCTGACTTTC	CASSLHTRTSSGANVLTF
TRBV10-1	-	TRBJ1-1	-	TGCGCCAGTTCGATTGGTGGGTTCGGCACTGAAGCTTTCTTT	CASSIGGFGTEAFF
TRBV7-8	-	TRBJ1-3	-	TGTGCCAGCAGCTTAGCAGGGTCTGGAAACACCATATATTTT	CASSLAGSGNTIYF
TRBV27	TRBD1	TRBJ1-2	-	TGTGCCAGCAGTTTCTTAGGGACAGGGAGTGGCTACACCTTC	CASSFLGTGSGYTF
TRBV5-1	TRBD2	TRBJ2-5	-	TGCGCCAGCAGCTCCGGACTAGCGGGCTTACAAGAGACCCAGTACTTC	CASSSGLAGLQETQYF
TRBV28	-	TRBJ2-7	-	TGTGCCAGCAGTTTATTTGCAGGGTCGGGAGAGCAGTACTTC	CASSLFAGSGEQYF
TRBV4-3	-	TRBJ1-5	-	TGCGCCAGCAGCCTGTCGACAGTCAATCAGCCCCAGCATTTT	CASSLSTVNQPQHF
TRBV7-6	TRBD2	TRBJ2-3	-	TGTGCCAGCAGCTTAGCGTATAGCGGGACCGCAGATACGCAGTATTTT	CASSLAYSGTADTQYF
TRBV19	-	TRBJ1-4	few	TGTGCCAGTAGCCCGGCGGGGTACAATGAAAAACTGTTTTTT	CASSPAGYNEKLFF
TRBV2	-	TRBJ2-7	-	TGTGCCAGCAGTGAGGAGGGGATCTACTACGAGCAGTACTTC	CASSEEGIYYEQYF
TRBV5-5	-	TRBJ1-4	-	TGTGCCGGCCAGGAGGCAGGGAATGAAAAACTGTTTTTT	CAGQEAGNEKLFF
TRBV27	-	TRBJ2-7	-	TGTGCCAGCAGTGGGGACAACTACGAGCAGTACTTC	CASSGDNYEQYF
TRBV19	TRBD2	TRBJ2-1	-	TGTGCCAGTGGTTCTAGCGGGACTAGCGGGGATTTCTCCTACAATGAGCAGTTCTTC	CASGSSGTSGDFSYNEQFF